This T cell receptor (beta chain) comes out of a study of blood T cell repertoires in COVID-19. Study information: Sources were T cells, B-cell-depleted T cells, or PBMCs; the material itself was cDNA or gDNA.

How the authors handled the data: Reference gene primers were amplified, and this amplification served to estimate nucleated cell counts. TCRdb's copy holds only in-frame clones and misses some; the assay was immunoSEQ multiplex PCR. The DNA gave D and trimming, while V, J and clone size come from that table. The profile covers about 85,000 clones, with roughly three quarters appearing a single time and roughly 12% taken by the ten largest. What was sequenced was peripheral blood. The TCR sequence derives from a man between 65 and 80 years old with acute or convalescent COVID-19.

CDR3 region: CATNSNSYNSPLHF. CDR3 coding DNA: TGTGCCACAAACAGCAACTCCTATAATTCACCCCTCCACTTT. This chain joins TRBV6-5 and TRBJ1-6, with unresolved D. The CDR3 runs 14 residues. V was clipped by 10 bases and J by 0 bases, with 10 bases between them. Germline CDR1 and CDR2: MNHEY and SVGAGI.